The T cell receptor beta chain described here comes from a study of T-cell memory formation after mild COVID-19 (dated by TCRdb to about 2021). For the study in its entirety: Most TCR sequence clusters were specific to one of the two donors. In a couple of donors, T-cell clones that expanded and contracted after mild COVID-19 were followed by sequencing TCRalpha and TCRbeta repertoires longitudinally. The cohort was made up of two young adult volunteers, one female and one male, who were previously healthy.

For CDR1 and CDR2, the germline V gene lists SGHNT and YENEEA. Spanning cysteine to phenylalanine, the CDR3 consists of 18 amino acids. CDR3 DNA is the only sequence kept; it has 54 bases, read in frame from the first base. The V and J ends are trimmed by 3 bases and 3 bases, leaving 22 bases between them. Ficoll-Paque density gradient centrifugation was the method used to isolate PBMCs. Study-wide conclusions, independent of this receptor: Contracting CD4+ clones were found mainly in CM and EM memory subsets, while CD8+ clones were enriched in EMRA. SARS-CoV-2 specificity was not confirmed for the second-wave clones peaking on day 37. The study covered only two mild cases, and larger cohorts including severe cases with pre-infection samples were considered necessary. Some responding clones were found in pre-infection memory, which suggests that pre-existing cross-reactive memory T cells took part in the SARS-CoV-2 response. Clones that contracted from day 15 to 85 showed balanced CD4/CD8 phenotypes, whereas a second wave of clones that expanded from day 15 to 37 leaned towards CD4+.

This clonotype appeared a single time. Its antigen is still unknown. Qualities for individual bases were not recorded, and no much larger clone is one base off. One read offers little support. Instrument on record: Illumina NovaSeq 6000. cDNA libraries for TCRalpha and TCRbeta were prepared by 5'RACE using constant-segment primers, with sample barcodes and unique molecular identifiers added. Trizol reagent was used to extract RNA from every sample. Amplification of the libraries took two PCR steps, and the second step added a second sample barcode plus Illumina TruSeq adapters. Libraries were sequenced on an Illumina NovaSeq with 2 x 150 bp paired-end reads. The published analysis was carried out like this. The reads were demultiplexed and collapsed into UMI-guided consensus sequences using migec v1.2.7. Using mixcr v2.1.11, UMI consensuses were aligned to TRA and TRB V and J templates and then assembled into clonotypes. Clonotypes were classified as expanded or contracted when called significant by both edgeR and NoisET, with noise models trained on biological replicates. For edgeR calls, a false discovery rate-adjusted p below 0.01 and a log2 fold-change threshold of 1 were applied. PCA with hierarchical clustering of max-normalized trajectories of the 1000 most abundant clonotypes was used as exploratory dynamics analysis. Separately sequenced CD4+ and CD8+ repertoires were used to assign a CD4 or CD8 phenotype to each responding clone. TCRdb cleaned the public reads at Q25 with fastp, built clones with MiXCR and kept in-frame beta chains. CDR3 protein duplicates are merged, each entry listing the most common genes and DNA. TCRdb, not the original authors, processed these V and J calls. The sample profile shows hundreds of thousands of distinct CDR3 sequences; approximately 18% of them were found once. The ten largest make up around 13% of the sample.

The chain is assembled from TRBV11-3 and TRBJ2-3; a confident D gene designation cannot be given. Sample: PBMCs or a T cell subset sorted from them (not recorded which). The TCR was taken from an adult woman who had mild COVID-19 (a few samples of this study predate the infection). The sample titles of this study are shuffled in the database, so cell type and time point are left out; the donor was told from shared clones. The CDR3 here reads CASSFQPVLGFVTDTQYF. The DNA sequence is given as TGTGCCAGCAGCTTCCAACCTGTACTGGGGTTCGTAACAGATACGCAGTATTTT.